This T cell receptor (beta chain) was identified during a study of spatial heterogeneity in lung cancer. At the level of the study: Consistent detection of more beta-chain than alpha-chain sequences was observed. Findings of the study overall: Resection saw ubiquitous expanded tumor TCRs appear in blood more than follow-up did.

Time point denoted: sample taken at primary tumor resection. Without sorting, whole RNA was sequenced from tumor, nontumor lung or frozen PBMC. 72 TRACERx patients with early, untreated non-small cell lung cancer donated samples. This clonotype has at least ten counts. Its antigen remains unidentified. Individual TCR cDNA molecules each bore their own unique molecular identifier. Via MiXCR, TCRdb re-called the 5' RACE reads, giving one row per CDR3 protein. Here the sample spans tens of thousands of distinct CDR3 sequences, roughly an eighth being singletons. Looked up from germline, CDR1 is SGHRS and CDR2 is YFSETQ. Trimming took 0 bases from V and 0 from J, leaving 15 bases between them. The CDR3 is 17 residues long.

Sequenced here: PBMCs, sampled at surgery. This TCR derives from a male donor with early-stage non-small cell lung cancer. The rearrangement uses TRBV5-1 and TRBJ1-1, with D perhaps TRBD1 (6 bases). CDR3: CASSLGTAEVMNTEAFF. For the CDR3, the DNA is TGCGCCAGCAGCTTGGGGACAGCGGAGGTAATGAACACTGAAGCTTTCTTT.